This T cell receptor (beta chain) came from a study of cytomegalovirus exposure and HLA in healthy donors. Overall study findings and caveats: In a later analysis, CMV-associated beta chains were mostly HLA-associated, it appeared. An analysis done earlier found most TCR beta V segments productive about 87% or about 30% of the time.

On this clone itself: No antigen is known for it.

At the time of sampling, donors were nominally healthy, though unrecorded immune exposures were likely. With 3 bases removed from V and 0 bases from J, the gap between germline ends came to 9 bases. CDR1 is SGHTA, CDR2 FQGNSA, per germline. The CDR3 contains 15 residues. PCR employed 60 Vbeta and 13 Jbeta primers. In the source study's methods: In a later analysis, the count reached 75 million to 90 million unique TCR beta chains, with roughly 9.9 million shared. TCRdb's table, derived via immunoSEQ multiplex PCR, lists solely in-frame clones and lacks some. V and J calls plus clone size are reproduced from that table; the DNA served to infer D and trimming. This sample has around 89,000 clones, with 76% found just once.

The sequenced sample was PBMCs. The rearrangement uses TRBV7-2 and TRBJ1-3; D remains unclear. The clonotype originates from a man aged 35 to 55 in good health and CMV-seronegative. CDR3 sequence (DNA): TGTGCCAGCAGCTTGGGCCATGCCTCTGGAAACACCATATATTTT. Translated, it gives CASSLGHASGNTIYF.